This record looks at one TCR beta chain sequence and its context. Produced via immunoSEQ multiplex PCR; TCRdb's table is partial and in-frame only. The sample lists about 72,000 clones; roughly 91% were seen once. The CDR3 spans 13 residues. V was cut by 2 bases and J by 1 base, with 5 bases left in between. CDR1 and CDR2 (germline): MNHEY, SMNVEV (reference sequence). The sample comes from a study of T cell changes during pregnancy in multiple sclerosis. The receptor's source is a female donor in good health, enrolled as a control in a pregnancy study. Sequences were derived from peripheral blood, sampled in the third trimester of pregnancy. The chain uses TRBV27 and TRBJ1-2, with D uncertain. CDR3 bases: TGTGCCAGCAGTTTAACATATAACTATGGCTACACCTTC. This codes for CASSLTYNYGYTF.